The sequence of this T cell receptor (beta chain) was determined in a study of radiotherapy plus CTLA-4 blockade in lung cancer. Study-level findings and limits: Subsequent to radiotherapy plus ipilimumab, tumor-derived TCR clones underwent expansion in blood.

Assay: immunoSEQ multiplex PCR; the TCRdb copy retains only in-frame clones and omits some. The profile shows about 90,000 clones, approximately 79% of them singletons. Turning to this clone: The target antigen is unknown.

CDR3 length: 15 residues. V was cut by 0 bases and J by 8 bases, with 13 bases left in between. Germline CDR1 reads MGHRA; CDR2 reads YSYEKL. The sequence came from a human donor with non-small cell lung cancer that progressed on radiotherapy plus ipilimumab. The starting material was peripheral blood, obtained from a patient treated with radiotherapy plus ipilimumab. The gene calls are TRBV4-1 and TRBJ1-4, with a possible D match to TRBD1 (6 bases). The CDR3 is CASSQDGTPGEKLFF. The CDR3 region has the DNA TGCGCCAGCAGCCAAGACGGGACACCGGGGGAAAAACTGTTTTTT.